A single sample is the source of the 8 T cell receptor beta chains below, sequenced in a study of shared clonotypes between healthy human individuals (TCRdb year 2020). Library method: the immunoSEQ multiplex PCR assay. Here the immuneACCESS table is served through TCRdb, limited to in-frame sequences with V and J called. Missing clones are a known gap in these copies; in checked studies unresolved V genes cover under half, and the rest lacks a known reason. Recorded for this sample are nearly 1,000,000 clones; roughly 72% of them occurred a single time. The biggest ten clones account for approximately 1.5% of the sample. The sample consisted of memory CD4+ T cells sorted from blood. The label giving this sample's cell subset or site can be read as: CD45RA-negative fraction. The receptor source for this set is a man aged 18 to 30 in good health.

This clone has only a few counts. V is TRBV5-1 and J is TRBJ1-2; D is possibly TRBD1 (6 bases). V lost 5 bases to trimming and J lost 6 bases, with 11 bases between them. Germline CDR1 SGHRS, CDR2 YFSETQ. The CDR3 is 12 amino acids. The chain's CDR3 is CASSYSGDGYTF. The DNA of the CDR3 is TGCGCCAGCAGTTATTCAGGGGATGGCTACACCTTC.

With respect to this clone: The sample carries other DNA sequences with the same CDR3. The chain has TRBV20-1 and TRBJ2-7, with D possibly being TRBD1 (5 bases). Per the germline V gene, CDR1 is DFQATT and CDR2 is SNEGSKA (reference sequence). V was pared by 4 bases and J by 3 bases, with 7 bases between. This CDR3 is built from 11 residues. The CDR3: CSAKDSYEQYF. In DNA, the CDR3 is TGCAGTGCTAAAGACAGCTACGAGCAGTACTTC.

The gene calls are TRBV7-2 and TRBJ2-5; 11 bases line up with TRBD2. Germline V CDR1 and CDR2: SGHTA, FQGNSA. CDR3 size: 15 residues. Trimming at V came to 11 bases and at J to 9 bases, leaving 17 bases not matched to a gene. The chain's CDR3 is CARGGLAGGPRPQYF. The CDR3 DNA reads TGTGCCCGCGGAGGCCTAGCGGGGGGTCCAAGGCCCCAGTACTTC.

The V gene is TRBV7-9, the J gene TRBJ2-3; D is possibly TRBD2 (5 bases). This CDR3 spans 14 amino acids. In germline, CDR1 is SEHNR, CDR2 FQNEAQ (reference sequence). Trimming cost V 5 bases and J 2 bases, with 11 bases left between them. In DNA form, the CDR3 reads TGTGCCAGCAGCCGGTCGGGGTTCACAGATACGCAGTATTTT. It specifies CASSRSGFTDTQYF.

The V and J genes are TRBV28 and TRBJ1-4, with D possibly TRBD1 on 6 matching bases. Trimming left V 2 bases short and J 7 bases short, with 14 bases between. Germline CDR1 and CDR2: MDHEN and SYDVKM. The CDR3 has 15 amino acids. CDR3 sequence (DNA): TGTGCCAGCAGTTTAGGGGGGCAGTTTAGTGAAAAACTGTTTTTT. Translating it yields CASSLGGQFSEKLFF.

This chain connects TRBV7-5 to TRBJ2-7; whether TRBD1, the table's D call, matches the DNA was not checked. TRBV7-5 is reported as a pseudogene. The CDR3 length is 15 residues. The CDR3 DNA is TGTGCCAGAAGCGACGGACAGGGGATAGCCTACGAGCAGTACTTC. It encodes CARSDGQGIAYEQYF.

J is TRBJ2-7 and V is TRBV5-1; 9 nucleotides match TRBD1. This CDR3 is built from 14 residues. The V gene end was trimmed by 5 bases and the J gene end by 2 bases; junction bases not matched to a gene: 5. The germline V gene has CDR1 SGHRS and CDR2 YFSETQ. The CDR3: CASRAGTGTYEQYF. As DNA, the CDR3 is TGCGCCAGCAGGGCCGGGACAGGGACCTACGAGCAGTACTTC.

This clone has more than one count but fewer than ten. The V call is TRBV6-5, the J call TRBJ1-1; 8 nucleotides line up with TRBD1. In germline, CDR1 is MNHEY, CDR2 SVGAGI. The CDR3 sequence is 16 residues long. V lost 2 bases and J lost 5; bases outside the gene matches: 10. The CDR3 DNA sequence: TGTGCCAGCAGTTACAAGGCAGGGGGCGATTGGACTGAAGCTTTCTTT. The encoded protein is CASSYKAGGDWTEAFF.